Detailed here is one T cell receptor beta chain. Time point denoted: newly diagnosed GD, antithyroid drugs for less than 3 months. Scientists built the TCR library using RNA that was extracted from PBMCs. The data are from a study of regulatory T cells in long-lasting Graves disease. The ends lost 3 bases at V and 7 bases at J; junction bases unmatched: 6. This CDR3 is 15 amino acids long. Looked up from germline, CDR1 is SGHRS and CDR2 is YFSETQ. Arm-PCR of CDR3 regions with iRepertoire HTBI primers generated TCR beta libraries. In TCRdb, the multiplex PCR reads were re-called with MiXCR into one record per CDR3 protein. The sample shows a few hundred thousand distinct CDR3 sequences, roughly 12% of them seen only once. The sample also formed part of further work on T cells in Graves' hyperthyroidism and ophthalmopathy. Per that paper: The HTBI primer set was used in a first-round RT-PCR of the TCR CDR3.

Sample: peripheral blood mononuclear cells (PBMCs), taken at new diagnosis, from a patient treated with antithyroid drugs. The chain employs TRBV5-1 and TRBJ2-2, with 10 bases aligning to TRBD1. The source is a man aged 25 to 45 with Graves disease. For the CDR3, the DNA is TGCGCCAGCAGCTCTCGACAGGGGGCGGACGGGGAGCTGTTTTTT. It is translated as CASSSRQGADGELFF.